This paragraph covers one T cell receptor (beta chain) sequence. Its antigen remains unidentified. Some clones are missing from TCRdb's copy, which holds only in-frame ones; the method was immunoSEQ multiplex PCR. The sample lists about 23,000 clones; 80% to 90% were seen once. The data belong to a study of T cells in localized non-small cell lung cancer. Study conclusions and caveats: Highest T cell clonality was seen in uninvolved adjacent lung, surpassing that measured in tumor.

This CDR3 comprises 13 residues. Germline V gene sequence: CDR1 LNHNV, CDR2 YYDKDF (reference sequence). Deletions cut 0 bases from V and 8 bases from J, with 7 bases between. This receptor was obtained from a woman aged 40-75 years with stage I lung adenocarcinoma. This rearrangement joins TRBV15 to TRBJ1-4, with D unclear. This material consisted of peripheral blood, taken before any cancer treatment. This CDR3 reads CATSRDTREKLFF. DNA of the CDR3: TGTGCCACCAGCAGAGATACACGGGAAAAACTGTTTTTT.